The next 13 T cell receptor beta chains were all read from a single sample in a study of regulatory T cells in long-lasting Graves disease. Assembly of TCR beta libraries relied on iRepertoire HTBI primers together with Arm-PCR of CDR3 regions. TCRdb redid the calling of the multiplex PCR reads with MiXCR, one entry per CDR3 protein. Of roughly 380,000 distinct CDR3 sequences in the sample, about 14% were seen once. Time point given: newly diagnosed GD, antithyroid drugs for less than 3 months. RNA isolated from PBMCs was used to make the TCR library. The sample in question was peripheral blood mononuclear cells (PBMCs), obtained at new diagnosis, from a patient treated with antithyroid drugs. All receptors derive from a female donor with Graves disease.

This clonotype appeared many times. J is TRBJ1-1 and V is TRBV7-6; the D is unclear. V lost 4 bases to trimming and J lost 4 bases, with 10 bases between them. Germline values: CDR1 SGHVS, CDR2 FNYEAQ. This CDR3 is built from 13 residues. In nucleotides, the CDR3 is TGTGCCAGCAGCTCTGGTCGGATCACTGAAGCTTTCTTT. Its protein product is CASSSGRITEAFF.

This clonotype appeared many times. The chain joins TRBV5-4 to TRBJ2-7; D is possibly TRBD2 (5 bases). The CDR3 consists of 15 residues. Trimming cost V 5 bases and J 1 base, with 16 bases left between them. The germline V gene has CDR1 SGHNT and CDR2 YYREEE (reference sequence). The CDR3, as DNA: TGTGCCAGCAGTTCCAGACAAGGAGGATCCTACGAGCAGTACTTC. Its protein product is CASSSRQGGSYEQYF.

There are many counts of this clonotype. V is TRBV29-1 and J is TRBJ2-5; the D is unclear. Between the trimmed V and J ends, which lost 0 bases and 1 base, there was a span of 9 bases. The CDR3 is made up of 14 amino acids. In germline, CDR1 is SQVTM, CDR2 ANQGSEA. Here the CDR3 reads CSVEDMRGQETQYF. For the CDR3, the DNA is TGCAGCGTTGAAGATATGCGCGGCCAAGAGACCCAGTACTTC.

Ten or more counts support this clonotype. The rearrangement joins TRBV28 to TRBJ2-3; 9 bases line up with TRBD1. Per germline, CDR1 MDHEN and CDR2 SYDVKM. Unmatched junction bases numbered 7, after V lost 4 bases and J lost 2 bases. The CDR3 is 16 residues long. Here the CDR3 reads CASSYGDREVTDTQYF. For the CDR3, the DNA is TGTGCCAGCAGTTACGGGGACAGGGAGGTCACAGATACGCAGTATTTT.

This clonotype was found a few times. The chain is built from TRBV16 and TRBJ2-4; D call uncertain. The germline V gene has CDR1 KGHSY and CDR2 FQNENV. Trimming left V 3 bases short and J 0 bases short, with 12 bases between. The CDR3 has 16 amino acids. The CDR3 spells CASSQNQNLAKNIQYF. The CDR3 nucleotides read TGTGCCAGCAGCCAGAACCAGAATCTAGCCAAAAACATTCAGTACTTC.

The chain couples TRBV4-1 to TRBJ2-6; a possible D gene is TRBD2 (6 bases). Trimming shortened V by 4 bases and J by 0 bases, and 13 bases separated the two germline ends. Germline CDR1 MGHRA, CDR2 YSYEKL. This CDR3 has 17 residues. The CDR3 protein is CASSRDAGSSGANVLTF. DNA of the CDR3: TGCGCCAGCAGCCGGGATGCGGGGAGCTCTGGGGCCAACGTCCTGACTTTC.

Ten or more counts support this clonotype. The CDR3 is CASSLGRTARNQPQHF. CDR3 nucleotide sequence: TGTGCCAGCAGTTTAGGGAGGACAGCTCGCAATCAGCCCCAGCATTTT. The chain carries TRBV12-3 or TRBV12-4 and TRBJ1-5; D perhaps matches TRBD1 (6 bases). This CDR3 has 16 amino acids. Between the trimmed V and J ends, which lost 1 base and 2 bases, there was a span of 12 bases.

This chain joins TRBV12-3 or TRBV12-4 and TRBJ2-5; maybe TRBD2 (7 bases). Trimming cost V 3 bases and J 2 bases, with 16 bases left between them. CDR3 length equals 16 residues. This CDR3 is CASSLGGLGKQETQYF. In DNA form, the CDR3 reads TGTGCCAGCAGTTTGGGGGGGCTGGGAAAGCAAGAGACCCAGTACTTC.

A word on this clonotype: The junction and the germline gene differ at one end; a read error may be behind it. This sequence joins TRBV30 and TRBJ1-1; no definite D call. The CDR3 is 14 residues long. Germline assignment: CDR1 GTSNPN and CDR2 SVGIG (reference sequence). The CDR3 DNA reads as TGTGCCTGGAGTCTAAGGGTCACAAACACTGAAGCTCTCTTT. Its translation is CAWSLRVTNTEALF.

With regard to this clonotype: A much larger clone lies a single base off, so this may be a read error. J is TRBJ1-5 and V is TRBV7-9; possibly TRBD1 for D (5 bases). CDR1 SEHNR and CDR2 FQNEAQ come from the germline V gene (reference sequence). The CDR3 runs to 17 residues. V shed 0 bases and J shed 4 bases, with 16 bases lying between them. CDR3 loop: CASSLAPRGGENQPQHF. CDR3 in DNA: TGTGCCAGCAGCTTAGCCCCCCGGGGCGGGGAGAATCAGCCCCAGCATTTT. The complete variable domain, with remaining parts taken from reference TRBV7-9 and TRBJ1-5, reads DTGVSQNPRHKITKRGQNVTFRCDPISEHNRLYWYRQTLGQGPEFLTYFQNEAQLEKSRLLSDRFSAERPKGSFSTLEIQRTEQGDSAMYLCASSLAPRGGENQPQHFGDGTRLSIL.

The chain couples TRBV4-1 to TRBJ2-7; D perhaps matches TRBD2 (5 bases). Germline CDR1 MGHRA, CDR2 YSYEKL. The CDR3 consists of 15 residues. Trimming cost V 1 base and J 3 bases, with 13 bases left between them. In nucleotides, the CDR3 is TGCGCCAGCAGCCAAGTTGAGACGGGGATCTACGAGCAGTACTTC. Its translation: CASSQVETGIYEQYF.

This clonotype was picked up many times. The rearrangement joins TRBV29-1 to TRBJ1-2; D is ambiguous. Germline V lookup: CDR1 SQVTM, CDR2 ANQGSEA. V was shortened by 0 bases and J by 4 bases, with 6 bases between the two germline ends. The CDR3 runs 12 residues. The CDR3 nucleotides read TGCAGCGTTGAAGAAGGCTTCTATGGCTACACCTTC. This translates into CSVEEGFYGYTF.

In the case of this clonotype: This sequence may be a read error, since a much larger clone differs from it by one base. This chain links TRBV6-4 with TRBJ2-2; D remains unclear. From germline, CDR1 is MRHNA and CDR2 SNTAGT. Trimming pared 4 bases from V and 0 bases from J, leaving 12 bases between. There are 16 residues in the CDR3. The CDR3 spells CASSGLGRTNTGELFF. In DNA, the CDR3 is TGTGCCAGCAGTGGTTTAGGCAGGACGAACACCGGGGAGCTGTTTTTT.